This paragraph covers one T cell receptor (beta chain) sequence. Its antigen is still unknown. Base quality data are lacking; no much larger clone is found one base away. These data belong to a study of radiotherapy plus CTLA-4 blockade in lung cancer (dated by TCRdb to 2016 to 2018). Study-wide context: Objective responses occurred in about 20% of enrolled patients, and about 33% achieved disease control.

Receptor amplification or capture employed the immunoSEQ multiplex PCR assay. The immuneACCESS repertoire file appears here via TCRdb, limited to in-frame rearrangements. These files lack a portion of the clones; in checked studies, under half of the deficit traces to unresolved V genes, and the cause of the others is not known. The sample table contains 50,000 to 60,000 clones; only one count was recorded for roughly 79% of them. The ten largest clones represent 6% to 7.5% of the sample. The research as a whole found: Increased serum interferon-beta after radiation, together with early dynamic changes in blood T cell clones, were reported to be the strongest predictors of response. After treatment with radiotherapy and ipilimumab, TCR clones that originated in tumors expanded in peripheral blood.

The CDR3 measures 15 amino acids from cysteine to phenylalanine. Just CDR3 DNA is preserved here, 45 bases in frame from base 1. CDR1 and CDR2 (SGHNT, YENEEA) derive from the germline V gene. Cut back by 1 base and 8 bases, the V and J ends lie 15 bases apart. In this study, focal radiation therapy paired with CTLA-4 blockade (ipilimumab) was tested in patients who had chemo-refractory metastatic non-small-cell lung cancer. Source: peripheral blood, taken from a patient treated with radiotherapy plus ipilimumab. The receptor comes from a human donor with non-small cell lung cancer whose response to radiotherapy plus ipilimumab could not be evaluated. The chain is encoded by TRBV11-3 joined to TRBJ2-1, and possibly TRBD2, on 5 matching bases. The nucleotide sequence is TGTGCCAGCAGCTTAGTTCCGGGGAGCAGCGATGAGCAGTTCTTC. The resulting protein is CASSLVPGSSDEQFF. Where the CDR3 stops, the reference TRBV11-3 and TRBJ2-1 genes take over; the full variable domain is EAGVVQSPRYKIIEKKQPVAFWCNPISGHNTLYWYLQNLGQGPELLIRYENEEAVDDSQLPKDRFSAERLKGVDSTLKIQPAELGDSAVYLCASSLVPGSSDEQFFGPGTRLTVL.